The 16 T cell receptor beta chains given below trace back to one sample, sequenced in a study of shared clonotypes between healthy human individuals. Profiled with immunoSEQ multiplex PCR; TCRdb holds only in-frame clones, not every one. The sample carries about 500,000 clones, more than 70% recorded once. Material for sequencing was PBMCs. The receptors here all came from a middle-aged woman in good health. Some clones in this sample may be carry-over from other donors' samples.

This chain links TRBV2 with TRBJ2-3; 9 bases are shared with TRBD1. The V gene end was trimmed by 3 bases and the J gene end by 3 bases; junction bases not matched to a gene: 1. The V gene's germline CDR1 is SNHLY and CDR2 FYNNEI. CDR3 length equals 14 residues. The CDR3 here is CASSEGTGTDTQYF. The CDR3 nucleotides are TGTGCCAGCAGTGAGGGGACAGGGACAGATACGCAGTATTTT.

This clone has only a few counts. The J gene is TRBJ1-5, the V gene TRBV19; 8 bases match TRBD1. CDR3 length: 15 amino acids. V trimming: 2 bases; J trimming: 7 bases; junction bases outside the gene matches: 7. Germline loops: CDR1 LNHDA, CDR2 SQIVND (reference sequence). For the CDR3, the DNA is TGTGCCAGTAGTATAATTGGGGGGACAGGACAGCCCCAGCATTTT. Encoded protein: CASSIIGGTGQPQHF.

This rearrangement joins TRBV29-1 to TRBJ1-2, with 11 positions matching TRBD1. This CDR3 spans 13 amino acids. Germline trimming cut 1 base from V and 8 bases from J; bases unmatched to any gene: 3. The germline CDR1 and CDR2 sequences are SQVTM and ANQGSEA. CDR3 DNA sequence: TGCAGCGTTGAAGGGGACAGGGGGGAGGGCTACACCTTC. This gives the protein CSVEGDRGEGYTF.

This clone has only a few counts. The likely explanation is a read error, given a far larger clone one base away. Other DNA sequences within the sample encode an identical CDR3. This rearrangement joins TRBV5-1 to TRBJ1-5; D gene unclear. The V end lost 4 bases, the J end lost 0 bases, and 23 bases lay between the germline ends. The germline gives CDR1 SGHRS, CDR2 YFSETQ. CDR3 length equals 19 residues. CDR3 DNA sequence: TGCGCCAGCAGCCCTCCCCAGGCCCGACCCGAGCATAGCAATCAGCCCCAGCATTTT. This sequence encodes CASSPPQARPEHSNQPQHF.

The V gene is TRBV19, the J gene TRBJ1-2; 8 positions match TRBD1. This CDR3 contains 15 residues. V shed 7 bases, J shed 2 bases, and the junction held 9 bases outside the gene matches. Germline V CDR1 and CDR2: LNHDA, SQIVND (reference sequence). The CDR3 DNA is TGTGCCAGTACCCCGACAGGGGAGCGAAACTATGGCTACACCTTC. Its protein product is CASTPTGERNYGYTF.

To note about this clone: Other DNA sequences in the same sample also yield this CDR3. V and J are TRBV5-1 and TRBJ1-1; D is unclear. The CDR3 covers 14 residues. Trimming took 0 bases from V and 0 from J, leaving 6 bases between them. In germline, CDR1 is SGHRS, CDR2 YFSETQ. In nucleotides, the CDR3 is TGCGCCAGCAGCTTGGGGCTGATGAACACTGAAGCTTTCTTT. This gives the protein CASSLGLMNTEAFF.

The chain joins TRBV14 to TRBJ1-1; D ambiguous. CDR3 size: 14 residues. The germline gives CDR1 SGHDN, CDR2 FVKESK. V was trimmed by 6 bases and J by 1 base, leaving 12 bases between them. CDR3 in amino acids: CASSTRIQNTEAFF. CDR3 bases: TGTGCCAGCAGTACTCGGATACAGAACACTGAAGCTTTCTTT.

V usage is TRBV25-1 and J usage is TRBJ1-2; TRBD1 matches 7 bases. The V gene's germline CDR1 is MGHDK and CDR2 SYGVNS. This CDR3 region has 16 residues. V gave up 8 bases and J gave up 0 bases; unmatched junction bases: 12. The CDR3: CASGGPGQHSNYGYTF. CDR3 in DNA: TGTGCCAGCGGAGGTCCGGGACAGCATTCTAACTATGGCTACACCTTC.

This clone occurred a few times. V is TRBV5-1 and J is TRBJ1-2; TRBD1 might be the D (6 bases). The V and J ends lost 6 bases and 6 bases respectively, with 15 bases between them. This CDR3 has 13 amino acids. Germline loops: CDR1 SGHRS, CDR2 YFSETQ. CDR3 protein: CASKRQGIDGYTF. CDR3 DNA sequence: TGCGCCAGCAAGCGGCAGGGGATCGATGGCTACACCTTC.

V is TRBV4-1 and J is TRBJ2-7, with 13 bases lining up with TRBD2. The germline CDR1 and CDR2 sequences are MGHRA and YSYEKL. The CDR3 loop spans 16 amino acids. J gave up 7 bases and V 0 bases, and 6 bases lay outside the gene matches. In DNA form, the CDR3 reads TGCGCCAGCAGCCAAGAACGTACTAGCGGGAGGGGTGAGCAGTACTTC. It yields the protein CASSQERTSGRGEQYF.

The chain has TRBV10-3 and TRBJ2-1, with 11 bases that match TRBD2. The CDR3 loop spans 13 amino acids. Germline-derived CDR1 and CDR2 are ENHRY and SYGVKD. Trimming at V came to 9 bases and at J to 5 bases, leaving 3 bases not matched to a gene. The chain's CDR3 is CAILAGDHNEQFF. CDR3 nucleotide sequence: TGTGCCATACTAGCGGGAGACCACAATGAGCAGTTCTTC.

This chain uses TRBV10-2 with TRBJ2-7; TRBD1 matches at 7 bases. The V gene's germline CDR1 is WSHSY and CDR2 SAAADI. There are 11 residues in the CDR3. V dropped 2 bases and J dropped 11; count of bases not matched to a gene: 3. The CDR3 sequence is CASSEGTGEYF. For the CDR3, the DNA is TGCGCCAGCAGTGAGGGTACAGGGGAGTACTTC.

The V gene is TRBV4-2, the J gene TRBJ2-2; 9 bases align to TRBD1. The V gene end was trimmed by 3 bases and the J gene end by 3 bases; junction bases not matched to a gene: 5. Germline CDR1 LGHNA, CDR2 YNFKEQ. The CDR3 contains 16 residues. In DNA form, the CDR3 reads TGTGCCAGCAGCCACCAGGGACAGGGCGACACCGGGGAGCTGTTTTTT. Its protein product is CASSHQGQGDTGELFF.

J is TRBJ2-5 and V is TRBV10-3; no reliable D call. Germline CDR1 and CDR2: ENHRY and SYGVKD. CDR3 length: 14 amino acids. Trimming cost V 8 bases and J 5 bases, with 18 bases left between them. The CDR3 coding sequence is TGTGCCATCGCCGGTAGAGGTTCGGAGGAGACCCAGTACTTC. Translation gives CAIAGRGSEETQYF.

This chain connects TRBV13 to TRBJ2-3, with 7 nucleotides matching TRBD2. This CDR3 has 15 residues. Germline V gene sequence: CDR1 PRHDT, CDR2 FYEKMQ (reference sequence). The V segment lost 0 bases and the J segment 5 bases; nucleotides outside the gene matches: 5. DNA of the CDR3: TGTGCCAGCAGCTTAGGGGCTAGCGGAGTAGATACGCAGTATTTT. This codes for CASSLGASGVDTQYF.

This chain joins TRBV7-2 and TRBJ2-1, with TRBD2 as a possible D gene (6 bases). Germline V gene lookup returns CDR1 SGHTA and CDR2 FQGNSA. The CDR3 is 15 residues long. Deletions cut 3 bases from V and 9 bases from J, with 18 bases between. This CDR3 is CASSLGTLFGREQFF. The CDR3 DNA reads as TGTGCCAGCAGCTTGGGGACTCTCTTTGGTCGTGAGCAGTTCTTC.